The 19 T cell receptor beta chains reported below all come from one sample, sequenced in a study of T cells in localized non-small cell lung cancer. Profiling relied on immunoSEQ multiplex PCR, and the TCRdb table lists in-frame clones only, not all of them. The repertoire has under 3,500 clones, approximately 24% of them found once; the top ten carry 14%. Sequencing used normal lung tissue next to the tumor, obtained before any cancer treatment. These receptors originate from a man aged 35-75 years with stage III squamous cell lung carcinoma.

This clone appeared a few times. The chain employs TRBV7-2 and TRBJ2-3; perhaps D is TRBD1 or TRBD2 (5 bases each). The germline V gene has CDR1 SGHTA and CDR2 FQGNSA. The V end was cut by 5 bases, the J end by 5 bases, with 11 bases between. The CDR3 extends over 13 amino acids. CDR3 sequence (DNA): TGTGCCAGCAGCAATTGGGACCGAGATACGCAGTATTTT. Translation: CASSNWDRDTQYF.

This clone was counted a few times. The chain recombines TRBV11-3 with TRBJ1-2, with no clear D. V lost 3 bases, J lost 0 bases, and 8 bases lay in between. CDR1 and CDR2 (germline): SGHNT, YENEEA. CDR3 size: 14 residues. The CDR3 reads CASSLGFPNYGYTF. The CDR3 DNA reads as TGTGCCAGCAGCTTGGGGTTCCCTAACTATGGCTACACCTTC.

The chain couples TRBV19 to TRBJ2-3; 7 bases align to TRBD2. CDR1 is LNHDA, CDR2 SQIVND, per germline (reference sequence). After removal of 4 bases from V and 2 bases from J, the junction contained 6 bases not matched to a gene. The CDR3 sequence is 15 residues long. Written as DNA, the CDR3 is TGTGCCAGTAGTAGGGCGGGGGAACCCACAGATACGCAGTATTTT. This codes for CASSRAGEPTDTQYF.

About this clone: One junction end disagrees with the germline gene, perhaps due to a read error. The gene calls are TRBV11-3 and TRBJ2-2; TRBD2 aligns across 11 bases. There are 15 residues in the CDR3. Per the germline V gene, CDR1 is SGHNT and CDR2 is YENEEA. This chain's CDR3 is CASSLGLAGTGELFF. CDR3 bases: TGTGCTAGCAGCTTAGGACTAGCGGGTACCGGGGAGCTGTTTTTT.

This clone appeared a few times. This chain links TRBV6-8 with TRBJ2-1; 11 bases fit TRBD2. The ends lost 6 bases at V and 8 bases at J; junction bases unmatched: 9. The CDR3 loop spans 15 amino acids. CDR1 and CDR2 from the germline V gene are MNHGY and SAAAGT. CDR3 in DNA: TGTGCCAGCAGCCCTCTGAGTAGCGGGGGGGATGAGCAGTTCTTC. Its translation: CASSPLSSGGDEQFF.

This clone has a handful of counts. The V and J genes are TRBV11-3 and TRBJ1-1; possible D gene TRBD1, 5 bases. There are 15 residues in the CDR3. Germline V lookup: CDR1 SGHNT, CDR2 YENEEA. V shed 2 bases and J shed 1 base, with 11 bases lying between them. CDR3 nucleotides: TGTGCCAGCAGCTTACCAGGGATCGGGAACACTGAAGCTTTCTTT. It translates to CASSLPGIGNTEAFF. Full variable domain (missing parts from reference TRBV11-3 and TRBJ1-1): EAGVVQSPRYKIIEKKQPVAFWCNPISGHNTLYWYLQNLGQGPELLIRYENEEAVDDSQLPKDRFSAERLKGVDSTLKIQPAELGDSAVYLCASSLPGIGNTEAFFGQGTRLTVV.

This clone showed up just a few times. The gene calls are TRBV28 and TRBJ1-1, with 12 bases identical to TRBD1. With 2 bases clipped from V and 3 bases from J, the junction kept 4 bases outside the gene matches. Germline loops: CDR1 MDHEN, CDR2 SYDVKM. This CDR3 comprises 16 residues. This chain's CDR3 is CASSLGTGGFYTEAFF. Here the CDR3 DNA reads TGTGCCAGCAGTTTAGGGACAGGGGGCTTTTACACTGAAGCTTTCTTT.

The chain recombines TRBV19 with TRBJ1-2, with D possibly being TRBD1 (5 bases). Germline CDR1 and CDR2: LNHDA and SQIVND (reference sequence). Trimming shortened V by 5 bases and J by 8 bases, and 21 bases separated the two germline ends. The CDR3 loop spans 15 amino acids. The CDR3 loop reads CASSPRDGVYVGYTF. The CDR3, as DNA: TGTGCCAGTAGTCCCCGGGACGGAGTCTATGTAGGCTACACCTTC. Complete variable domain (other parts from reference TRBV19 and TRBJ1-2): DGGITQSPKYLFRKEGQNVTLSCEQNLNHDAMYWYRQDPGQGLRLIYYSQIVNDFQKGDIAEGYSVSREKKESFPLTVTSAQKNPTAFYLCASSPRDGVYVGYTFGSGTRLTVV.

This clone is termed medium-sized (0.01 to 0.1%). CDR3 residues: CASSEVRAPEQFF. The CDR3 DNA is TGTGCCAGCAGTGAAGTCAGAGCCCCGGAGCAGTTCTTC. This sequence joins TRBV9 and TRBJ2-1, with D unresolved. There are 13 residues in the CDR3. Deletions cut 5 bases from V and 10 bases from J, with 16 bases between. Germline loops: CDR1 SGDLS, CDR2 YYNGEE.

This sequence joins TRBV9 and TRBJ2-1, with TRBD2 matching 12 bases. The CDR3 totals 16 residues. V was clipped by 0 bases and J by 10 bases; unmatched bases: 8. From germline, CDR1 is SGDLS and CDR2 YYNGEE. Written as DNA, the CDR3 is TGTGCCAGCAGCGTAGCGGCTAGCGGGGGGGCCAGGGAGCAGTTCTTC. It yields the protein CASSVAASGGAREQFF.

Within the sample, this clone is medium-sized. The gene calls are TRBV28 and TRBJ2-3; D gene ambiguous. The CDR3 covers 13 residues. From germline, CDR1 is MDHEN and CDR2 SYDVKM. Trimming pared 5 bases from V and 5 bases from J, leaving 11 bases between. The CDR3 protein is CASSLLVGDTQYF. The CDR3 nucleotides are TGTGCCAGCAGTCTCCTCGTGGGAGATACGCAGTATTTT.

This clone was picked up many times. This chain links TRBV11-3 with TRBJ1-2; maybe TRBD1 (5 bases). Germline V gene data show CDR1 as SGHNT and CDR2 as YENEEA. The CDR3 extends over 14 amino acids. V lost 3 bases and J 5 bases, leaving 13 bases between the germline ends. Written as DNA, the CDR3 is TGTGCCAGCAGCTTGCTCGGGGCACTTTATGGCTACACCTTC. Translating it yields CASSLLGALYGYTF.

The chain joins TRBV18 to TRBJ2-5; D call uncertain. Germline loops: CDR1 KGHSH, CDR2 LQKENI. The V end lost 0 bases, the J end lost 4 bases, and 6 bases lay between the germline ends. The CDR3 contains 13 residues. The DNA of the CDR3 is TGTGCCAGCTCACCACCGGTACGAGAGACCCAGTACTTC. The encoded protein is CASSPPVRETQYF.

This clone was detected a few times. The CDR3 sequence: CASSLRQGAHEQFF. CDR3 nucleotide sequence: TGTGCCAGCAGCTTAAGACAGGGGGCTCATGAGCAGTTCTTC. This rearrangement joins TRBV11-3 to TRBJ2-1; 10 bases fit TRBD1. The V gene's germline CDR1 is SGHNT and CDR2 YENEEA. This CDR3 comprises 14 residues. Trimming at V came to 2 bases and at J to 8 bases, leaving 3 bases not matched to a gene.

This clone was observed a few times. The chain employs TRBV5-1 and TRBJ2-3; no clear D gene. This CDR3 contains 14 residues. From germline, CDR1 is SGHRS and CDR2 YFSETQ. V gave up 0 bases and J gave up 2 bases, with 7 bases separating them. CDR3 region: CASSLAGDTDTQYF. DNA of the CDR3: TGCGCCAGCAGCTTGGCCGGTGACACAGATACGCAGTATTTT.

The chain is built from TRBV6-8 and TRBJ1-3, with D possibly matching TRBD1 (5 bases). The CDR3 runs to 15 residues. Germline assignment: CDR1 MNHGY and CDR2 SAAAGT. V lost 6 bases and J 4 bases, leaving 16 bases between the germline ends. In DNA, the CDR3 is TGTGCCAGCAGCTCGGGCGCAGGGTCGGGAAACACCATATATTTT. The encoded protein is CASSSGAGSGNTIYF.

The chain joins TRBV9 to TRBJ2-2, with 8 bases that match TRBD1. The germline V gene has CDR1 SGDLS and CDR2 YYNGEE. The CDR3 consists of 14 residues. V lost 2 bases, J lost 3 bases, and 0 bases stayed unmatched. The CDR3 DNA reads TGTGCCAGCAGCGTGACAGGGGACACCGGGGAGCTGTTTTTT. Translation gives CASSVTGDTGELFF.

By sample fraction, this clone is large. The chain employs TRBV19 and TRBJ1-1; no clear D. This CDR3 region has 12 residues. Looked up from germline, CDR1 is LNHDA and CDR2 is SQIVND (reference sequence). Trimming left V 5 bases short and J 1 base short, with 5 bases between. The CDR3 bases are TGTGCCAGTAGTCCAGGGAACACTGAAGCTTTCTTT. Translated, it gives CASSPGNTEAFF.

This clone is medium-sized within its sample. The chain couples TRBV9 to TRBJ2-1; a weak D match, TRBD2 (6 bases). The germline CDR1 and CDR2 sequences are SGDLS and YYNGEE. This CDR3 is 12 amino acids long. V shed 4 bases and J shed 7 bases, with 9 bases lying between them. CDR3 residues: CASSLRGNEQFF. The CDR3 DNA is TGTGCCAGCAGCTTACGGGGGAATGAGCAGTTCTTC.